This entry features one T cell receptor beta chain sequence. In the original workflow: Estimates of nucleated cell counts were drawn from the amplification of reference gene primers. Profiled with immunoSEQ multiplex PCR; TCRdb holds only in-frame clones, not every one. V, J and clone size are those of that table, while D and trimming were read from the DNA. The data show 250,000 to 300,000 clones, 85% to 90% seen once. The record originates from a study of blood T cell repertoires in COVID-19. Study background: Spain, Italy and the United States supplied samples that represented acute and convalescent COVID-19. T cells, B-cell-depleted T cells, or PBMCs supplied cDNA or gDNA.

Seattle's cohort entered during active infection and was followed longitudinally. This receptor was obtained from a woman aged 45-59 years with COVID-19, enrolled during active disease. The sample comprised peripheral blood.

The CDR3 DNA follows: TGTGCCAGCAGTCGACAGGGGACGAGCACTGAAGCTTTCTTT. Amino acids: CASSRQGTSTEAFF. The chain carries TRBV6-5 and TRBJ1-1; 8 positions match TRBD1. Germline V lookup: CDR1 MNHEY, CDR2 SVGAGI. V gave up 5 bases and J gave up 4 bases; unmatched junction bases: 6. The CDR3 totals 14 residues.